Detailed here is one T cell receptor beta chain. Its antigen is undetermined. Using immunoSEQ multiplex PCR, the repertoire was profiled, and TCRdb retains in-frame clones only, with some absent. There are approximately 12,000 clones in the sample; approximately 93% occur only once, and approximately 20% lies in the top ten. This CDR3 comprises 16 residues. CDR1 is MNHEY, CDR2 SMNVEV, per germline (reference sequence). V was trimmed by 1 base and J by 6 bases, leaving 15 bases between them. The sample comes from a study of graft-versus-host responses after intestinal transplantation. General observations from the study: Early HvG declines after transplant were associated with peak circulating GvH clone levels.

The sample here was PBMCs, taken 109 to 110 days after intestinal transplant. V gene TRBV27 combines with J gene TRBJ2-2; TRBD2 might be the D (5 bases). The TCR was taken from a human patient who received an intestinal transplant, so some T cells may come from the graft donor. This CDR3 is CASSLLGGVGPGELFF. Written as DNA, the CDR3 is TGTGCCAGCAGTTTATTAGGAGGTGTGGGTCCCGGGGAGCTGTTTTTT.